The 2 T cell receptor beta chains below were found in one sample sequenced in a study of cytomegalovirus exposure and HLA in healthy donors. This PCR relied on a set of 60 Vbeta primers and 13 Jbeta primers. Profiling relied on immunoSEQ multiplex PCR, and the TCRdb table lists in-frame clones only, not all of them. The sample lists some 140,000 clones, around 78% occurring once. Sequenced sample: PBMCs. These receptors all stem from a man in his forties in good health and CMV-seronegative.

The chain employs TRBV7-2 and TRBJ2-1; weak D call: TRBD2 (7 bases). Germline V lookup: CDR1 SGHTA, CDR2 FQGNSA. V was cut by 1 base and J by 3 bases, with 13 bases left in between. The CDR3 length is 16 residues. The CDR3 bases are TGTGCCAGCAGCTTAGTGGCGGGGGCATTCTACAATGAGCAGTTCTTC. Translated: CASSLVAGAFYNEQFF.

Here the CDR3 reads CASSLVRGTDTQYF. CDR3 DNA: TGTGCCAGCAGCTTAGTTCGGGGTACAGATACGCAGTATTTT. The rearrangement links TRBV11-2 to TRBJ2-3; tentative D call: TRBD2 (5 bases). CDR1 is SGHAT and CDR2 is FQNNGV in the germline V gene. The CDR3 sequence is 14 residues long. V was cut by 1 base and J by 3 bases, with 8 bases left in between.